This T cell receptor (beta chain) was identified during a study of blood T cell repertoires in COVID-19. Looking at the study overall: Samples representing acute and convalescent COVID-19 were sourced from the United States, Italy and Spain. T cells, B-cell-depleted T cells, or PBMCs provided the cDNA or gDNA that served as material.

Original processing notes: By means of reference gene primer amplification, nucleated cell counts were estimated. Sequencing was performed with immunoSEQ multiplex PCR; in TCRdb, only in-frame clones are kept and a portion is missing. V and J calls and clone size are given by that table; D and trimming were obtained from the DNA. Of 85,000 to 95,000 clones listed, around 87% are singletons. This CDR3 spans 15 amino acids. Germline-derived CDR1 and CDR2 are PRHDT and FYEKMQ (reference sequence). V dropped 4 bases and J dropped 2; count of bases not matched to a gene: 8. The receptor comes from a woman older than 75 with acute or convalescent COVID-19. The sample taken for sequencing was peripheral blood. The rearrangement uses TRBV13 and TRBJ2-7; 7 positions agree with TRBD2. The CDR3 sequence is CASSSRSGVPYEQYF. In nucleotides, the CDR3 is TGTGCCAGCAGCTCGAGGAGCGGGGTCCCCTACGAGCAGTACTTC.